These 20 T cell receptor beta chains originate from one sample sequenced in a study of a mutant IDH1 vaccine in newly diagnosed glioma. Noted time point: week 5, during vaccination. Doses of 300 ug of mutant IDH1 20-mer peptide were given with topical imiquimod. These receptors' antigens are unknown. Measured with immunoSEQ multiplex PCR; TCRdb has only the in-frame clones, and not every one. The sample includes around 50,000 clones, around 90% of them seen just once. The sequencing used PBMCs, collected from a glioma patient whose treatment included an IDH1 peptide vaccine. These receptors were obtained from a woman aged 40 to 50 with glioma.

V gene TRBV5-4 combines with J gene TRBJ1-1; no clear D. CDR1 and CDR2 from the germline V gene are SGHNT and YYREEE (reference sequence). CDR3 length equals 15 residues. Trimming shortened V by 0 bases and J by 3 bases, and 12 bases separated the two germline ends. The CDR3 sequence: CASSLGGVWDTEAFF. Here the CDR3 DNA reads TGTGCCAGCAGCTTGGGTGGAGTCTGGGACACTGAAGCTTTCTTT.

The chain joins TRBV5-1 to TRBJ2-1; D uncertain. Germline-derived CDR1 and CDR2 are SGHRS and YFSETQ. Trimming pared 4 bases from V and 4 bases from J, leaving 3 bases between. This CDR3 has 11 amino acids. The CDR3 nucleotides read TGCGCCAGCAGCAATTACAATGAGCAGTTCTTC. Translated: CASSNYNEQFF. Full variable domain (remainder filled in from reference TRBV5-1 and TRBJ2-1): KAGVTQTPRYLIKTRGQQVTLSCSPISGHRSVSWYQQTPGQGLQFLFEYFSETQRNKGNFPGRFSGRQFSNSRSEMNVSTLELGDSALYLCASSNYNEQFFGPGTRLTVL.

This clone was seen more than once but under ten times. The J gene is TRBJ1-1, the V gene TRBV2, with no clear D. Germline V gene data show CDR1 as SNHLY and CDR2 as FYNNEI. CDR3 length equals 11 residues. V lost 10 bases and J 1 base, leaving 7 bases between the germline ends. CDR3 nucleotides: TGTGCCACATCTTGGAACACTGAAGCTTTCTTT. This codes for CATSWNTEAFF.

The CDR3 sequence is CASSLGRGFYEQYF. The CDR3 nucleotides are TGTGCCAGCTCACTGGGACGGGGATTCTACGAGCAGTACTTC. V usage is TRBV18 and J usage is TRBJ2-7; D possibly matches TRBD1 or TRBD2 (5 bases each). Deletions cut 4 bases from V and 3 bases from J, with 13 bases between. The CDR3 covers 14 residues. CDR1 is KGHSH, CDR2 LQKENI, per germline.

This rearrangement joins TRBV19 to TRBJ1-1; no clear D. The V and J ends lost 5 bases and 3 bases respectively, with 7 bases between them. Germline CDR1 LNHDA, CDR2 SQIVND (reference sequence). The CDR3 covers 12 residues. The CDR3 bases are TGTGCCAGTAGTCCCGGACACACTGAAGCTTTCTTT. Protein product: CASSPGHTEAFF.

The rearrangement joins TRBV6-1 to TRBJ1-2; a weak D match, TRBD1 (5 bases). Germline V gene lookup returns CDR1 MNHNS and CDR2 SASEGT. The CDR3 length is 13 residues. V gave up 6 bases and J gave up 2 bases, with 10 bases separating them. CDR3 in amino acids: CASRSTENYGYTF. The DNA of the CDR3 is TGTGCCAGCAGGTCGACAGAAAACTATGGCTACACCTTC.

This clone was detected a few times. This rearrangement joins TRBV30 to TRBJ1-3; D is unresolved. V lost 0 bases, J lost 1 base, and 4 bases lay in between. The CDR3 has 13 residues. CDR1 and CDR2 (germline): GTSNPN, SVGIG (reference sequence). This chain's CDR3 is CAWSVISGNTIYF. The DNA of the CDR3 is TGTGCCTGGAGTGTAATTTCTGGAAACACCATATATTTT.

This clone was found once. The CDR3 DNA follows: TGTGCCAGCTCAGAGGGGGATGAAGAGACCCAGTACTTC. Translated, it gives CASSEGDEETQYF. The chain joins TRBV18 to TRBJ2-5, with a possible D match to TRBD1 (6 bases). The V gene lost 5 bases and the J gene lost 3 bases, with 10 bases spanning the gap. The CDR3 covers 13 residues. Germline assignment: CDR1 KGHSH and CDR2 LQKENI.

This chain links TRBV30 with TRBJ2-7; D is unresolved. CDR1 and CDR2 (germline): GTSNPN, SVGIG (reference sequence). Trimming stripped 1 base from V and 4 bases from J, with 11 bases between. There are 13 residues in the CDR3. CDR3 sequence: CAWSGTVLYEQYF. CDR3 sequence (DNA): TGTGCCTGGAGTGGTACGGTATTGTACGAGCAGTACTTC.

The chain joins TRBV4-1 to TRBJ2-7, with a possible D match to TRBD2 (6 bases). Trimming cost V 4 bases and J 1 base, with 14 bases left between them. The CDR3 has 15 residues. CDR1 and CDR2 (germline): MGHRA, YSYEKL. DNA for the CDR3: TGCGCCAGCAGCCCCCGGGACGGAGGGTCCTACGAGCAGTACTTC. It is translated as CASSPRDGGSYEQYF.

J is TRBJ2-7 and V is TRBV7-2; unclear D gene. Germline V CDR1 and CDR2: SGHTA, FQGNSA. V lost 3 bases and J 3 bases, leaving 9 bases between the germline ends. This CDR3 has 13 amino acids. In DNA, the CDR3 is TGTGCCAGCAGCTTCAACAGCTACTACGAGCAGTACTTC. Residues: CASSFNSYYEQYF.

The chain carries TRBV5-1 and TRBJ1-6, with 9 bases that match TRBD1. The CDR3 has 16 amino acids. The ends lost 4 bases at V and 7 bases at J; junction bases unmatched: 9. Germline lookup yields CDR1 SGHRS and CDR2 YFSETQ. CDR3 DNA: TGCGCCAGCAGCACGGACAGGGGAAATACGAATTCACCCCTCCACTTT. It yields the protein CASSTDRGNTNSPLHF.

This clone was observed a few times. The V gene is TRBV10-2, the J gene TRBJ2-7; 7 positions agree with TRBD1. Unmatched junction bases numbered 8, after V lost 5 bases and J lost 1 base. CDR1 is WSHSY, CDR2 SAAADI, per germline. This CDR3 is 15 amino acids long. The CDR3 DNA sequence: TGCGCCAGCAGTCATGGGGACAGTGGGTCCTACGAGCAGTACTTC. This sequence encodes CASSHGDSGSYEQYF.

This clone appeared a single time. V and J are TRBV25-1 and TRBJ1-1, with 8 bases matching TRBD1. This CDR3 contains 15 residues. The ends lost 3 bases at V and 5 bases at J; junction bases unmatched: 8. Germline-derived CDR1 and CDR2 are MGHDK and SYGVNS. The CDR3 reads CASSDPTGGETEAFF. In DNA, the CDR3 is TGTGCCAGCAGTGACCCAACAGGGGGTGAGACTGAAGCTTTCTTT.

V usage is TRBV18 and J usage is TRBJ2-1; no definite D call. CDR3 size: 14 residues. CDR1 KGHSH and CDR2 LQKENI come from the germline V gene. Between the trimmed V and J ends, which lost 3 bases and 5 bases, there was a span of 11 bases. The DNA of the CDR3 is TGTGCCAGCTCACCTGCCCCTGTGAACAATGAGCAGTTCTTC. Translating gives CASSPAPVNNEQFF.

The rearrangement links TRBV7-2 to TRBJ2-7, with D perhaps given as TRBD1 or TRBD2 (5 bases each). This CDR3 region has 14 residues. Germline assignment: CDR1 SGHTA and CDR2 FQGNSA. Trimming left V 3 bases short and J 3 bases short, with 12 bases between. CDR3 residues: CASSLGPRDYEQYF. In DNA, the CDR3 is TGTGCCAGCAGCTTGGGACCCCGGGACTACGAGCAGTACTTC. Full variable domain (outside the CDR3, taken from reference TRBV7-2 and TRBJ2-7): GAGVSQSPSNKVTEKGKDVELRCDPISGHTALYWYRQSLGQGLEFLIYFQGNSAPDKSGLPSDRFSAERTGGSVSTLTIQRTQQEDSAVYLCASSLGPRDYEQYFGPGTRLTVT.

The chain carries TRBV5-1 and TRBJ2-3; D is tentatively TRBD1 or TRBD2 (5 bases each). The V and J ends lost 5 bases and 2 bases respectively, with 9 bases between them. This CDR3 is 13 amino acids long. CDR1 SGHRS and CDR2 YFSETQ come from the germline V gene. Here the CDR3 DNA reads TGCGCCAGCAGTGAGGGGACCACAGATACGCAGTATTTT. This codes for CASSEGTTDTQYF. The full variable domain, in which reference TRBV5-1 and TRBJ2-3 provide the parts outside the CDR3, is KAGVTQTPRYLIKTRGQQVTLSCSPISGHRSVSWYQQTPGQGLQFLFEYFSETQRNKGNFPGRFSGRQFSNSRSEMNVSTLELGDSALYLCASSEGTTDTQYFGPGTRLTVL.

V usage is TRBV6-5 and J usage is TRBJ2-1, with D possibly being TRBD2 (6 bases). This CDR3 has 15 amino acids. Trimming pared 6 bases from V and 0 bases from J, leaving 12 bases between. The germline V gene encodes CDR1 MNHEY and CDR2 SVGAGI. The CDR3 here is CASRPRELSYNEQFF. The CDR3, as DNA: TGTGCCAGCAGACCGCGGGAACTCTCCTACAATGAGCAGTTCTTC.

The V call is TRBV18, the J call TRBJ2-1, with 10 nucleotides matching TRBD2. The CDR3 is made up of 18 amino acids. From germline, CDR1 is KGHSH and CDR2 LQKENI. With 0 bases clipped from V and 7 bases from J, the junction kept 12 bases outside the gene matches. As DNA, the CDR3 is TGTGCCAGCTCACCACCCTGGACTAGCGGACCGGGGTGGAATGAGCAGTTCTTC. Protein product: CASSPPWTSGPGWNEQFF.

This rearrangement joins TRBV5-1 to TRBJ2-5; no definite D call. There are 13 residues in the CDR3. The ends were cut back, 1 base at V and 2 bases at J, with 6 bases in the middle. Germline CDR1 SGHRS, CDR2 YFSETQ. The CDR3 coding sequence is TGCGCCAGCAGCTTGACGGTTCAAGAGACCCAGTACTTC. This codes for CASSLTVQETQYF.